A single sample is the source of the 5 T cell receptor beta chains below, sequenced in a study of blood T cell repertoires in COVID-19. Assay: immunoSEQ multiplex PCR; the TCRdb copy retains only in-frame clones and omits some. The data contain about 350,000 clones, 87% of them seen just once; the ten biggest clones take up under 3%. Source material: PBMCs or T cells enriched from blood (not recorded which). The source is a woman aged 25-40 years who had recovered from COVID-19.

The chain combines TRBV3-1 (or the pseudogene TRBV3-2) with TRBJ2-3; TRBD2 agrees at 7 bases. V gave up 3 bases and J gave up 5 bases; unmatched junction bases: 5. This CDR3 is 14 amino acids long. Germline V gene sequence: CDR1 LGHDT, CDR2 YNNKEL (reference sequence). The CDR3 loop reads CASSQGGWGDTQYF. CDR3 sequence (DNA): TGTGCCAGCAGCCAGGGAGGGTGGGGAGATACGCAGTATTTT.

The chain is built from TRBV27 and TRBJ2-2; 9 bases map to TRBD2. J gave up 2 bases and V 3 bases, and 7 bases lay outside the gene matches. Germline lookup yields CDR1 MNHEY and CDR2 SMNVEV (reference sequence). The CDR3 runs 17 residues. CDR3 DNA: TGTGCCAGCAGTTTTATTAGCGGGGGTAGTAACACCGGGGAGCTGTTTTTT. This sequence encodes CASSFISGGSNTGELFF.

To note about this clone: A junction end diverges from the germline sequence, so it may reflect a read error. V and J are TRBV3-1 (or the pseudogene TRBV3-2) and TRBJ2-7; 7 bases are a match to TRBD1. This CDR3 has 12 amino acids. CDR1 and CDR2 (germline): LGHDT, YNNKEL (reference sequence). The DNA for the CDR3 is TGTGCCAGCAGCCAAGGTAACAGGGGTCAACACTTC. Translation gives CASSQGNRGQHF.

This chain uses TRBV4-1 with TRBJ2-1, with 11 bases lining up with TRBD2. The J segment lost 3 bases and the V segment lost 1 base, leaving 5 bases of the junction unmatched. Germline CDR1 and CDR2: MGHRA and YSYEKL. The CDR3 consists of 17 residues. CDR3 residues: CASSQGPGLADYNEQFF. The CDR3 DNA is TGCGCCAGCAGCCAAGGCCCGGGACTAGCGGACTACAATGAGCAGTTCTTC.

The chain links TRBV5-8 to TRBJ1-5; 7 bases line up with TRBD1. Germline V gene lookup returns CDR1 SGHTS and CDR2 YDEGEE. The CDR3 runs 15 residues. The trim removed 4 bases at V and 3 bases at J, leaving 7 bases unmatched. The CDR3: CASSKGQKNNQPQHF. The CDR3 DNA reads TGTGCCAGCAGCAAGGGACAGAAAAACAATCAGCCCCAGCATTTT.